A single T cell receptor beta chain is shown here with its context. The antigen is undetermined. Method: immunoSEQ multiplex PCR; TCRdb's copy keeps in-frame clones and lacks some. The data show approximately 450,000 clones, 90% seen once. The data were obtained in a study of Ad26.COV2.S vaccination and SARS-CoV-2 variants. About the research overall: The donor participated in the COV1001 trial, in its Ad26.COV2.S arm. Study-wide findings and caveats: Reports say spike-specific CD8+ and CD4+ T cell responses covered substantial breadth after vaccination.

Documented treatment: around 19 received Ad26.COV2.S at low or high dose, single or two shots; about 5 received placebo; per-sample allocation not given. It was on day 63 after the first vaccine or placebo injection that samples were taken. As its vector, the vaccine had Ad26, which expressed Wuhan-strain SARS-CoV-2 spike. This TCR was recovered from a person between 18 and 65 years old who received the Ad26.COV2.S COVID-19 vaccine or a placebo. The sequencing used peripheral blood, collected in a trial of Ad26.COV2.S vaccine versus placebo.

The CDR3 loop is CASSWGNEQFF. The CDR3 DNA is TGTGCCAGCAGCTGGGGTAATGAGCAGTTCTTC. The chain uses TRBV5-8 and TRBJ2-1; D not resolved. This CDR3 region has 11 residues. Trimming pared 3 bases from V and 7 bases from J, leaving 5 bases between. The germline gives CDR1 SGHTS, CDR2 YDEGEE.